The text below deals with one T cell receptor (beta chain). Its target is unknown. These data originate in a study of cytomegalovirus exposure and HLA in healthy donors. The PCR made use of 60 Vbeta and 13 Jbeta primers. Authors' methods: In a later analysis, some 80 million unique TCR beta chains included roughly 11 million shared by two or more donors. The protocol was immunoSEQ multiplex PCR, while the TCRdb copy is restricted to in-frame clones and leaves out a portion. V and J calls and clone size are copied from that table; D and trimming were computed from the DNA. The sample lists roughly 73,000 clones, 65% to 80% occurring once. The germline V gene has CDR1 MGHRA and CDR2 YSYEKL. CDR3 length: 17 amino acids. V dropped 3 bases and J dropped 0 bases, with 14 bases sitting between them. Study findings and constraints: Immune exposure data for these donors was limited to CMV serostatus. Investigators reported about 160 TCR beta chains as tied to cytomegalovirus. The study dropped some indistinguishable V segments, TRBV6-2 and TRBV6-3 among them.

This chain connects TRBV4-1 to TRBJ1-4, with D perhaps TRBD1 (6 bases). Sequenced: PBMCs. The source is a man in his 70s in good health and CMV-seronegative. CDR3 coding DNA: TGCGCCAGCAGCCAGGCTCGGGGGGGCACAACTAATGAAAAACTGTTTTTT. Its translation: CASSQARGGTTNEKLFF.